These 10 T cell receptor beta chains were sequenced from one sample in a study of blood T cell repertoires in COVID-19. The data were produced by immunoSEQ multiplex PCR, yet TCRdb's version contains in-frame clones alone and is incomplete. In the table there are tens of thousands of clones, around 84% of which are singletons. The sequenced material came from peripheral blood. The origin of the receptors is a man in his 70s with acute or convalescent COVID-19.

This clone was picked up one time. The CDR3: CASSLGLAANEQFF. The CDR3 nucleotides read TGCGCCAGCAGCTTGGGGCTAGCGGCCAATGAGCAGTTCTTC. J is TRBJ2-1 and V is TRBV5-1, with 7 bases identical to TRBD2. V was pared by 0 bases and J by 6 bases, with 3 bases of the junction left unmatched. There are 14 residues in the CDR3. Germline CDR1 is SGHRS and CDR2 is YFSETQ.

The chain joins TRBV7-2 to TRBJ2-1; the D gene is possibly TRBD1 (6 bases). CDR1 is SGHTA and CDR2 is FQGNSA in the germline V gene. This CDR3 comprises 15 residues. Trimming pared 6 bases from V and 2 bases from J, leaving 14 bases between. The CDR3 DNA reads TGTGCCAGCAGTCGGTCGGGACACACCTACAATGAGCAGTTCTTC. This sequence encodes CASSRSGHTYNEQFF.

This sequence joins TRBV19 and TRBJ1-2; no clear D. This CDR3 has 14 amino acids. Germline CDR1 LNHDA, CDR2 SQIVND (reference sequence). Trimming cost V 1 base and J 4 bases, with 10 bases left between them. CDR3 region: CASSIGSLSYGYTF. The CDR3 DNA reads as TGTGCCAGTAGTATAGGAAGCCTAAGCTATGGCTACACCTTC.

The genes are TRBV10-3 and TRBJ2-2; a possible D gene is TRBD1 (7 bases). The CDR3 is 14 amino acids. V was trimmed by 5 bases and J by 4 bases, leaving 11 bases between them. The V gene's germline CDR1 is ENHRY and CDR2 SYGVKD. For the CDR3, the DNA is TGTGCCATCAGTTCCCAGGGGGGCACCGGGGAGCTGTTTTTT. Translated, it gives CAISSQGGTGELFF.

The chain employs TRBV11-2 and TRBJ2-3; 11 nucleotides match TRBD1. The CDR3 spans 15 residues. V was pared by 3 bases and J by 6 bases, with 5 bases of the junction left unmatched. The V gene's germline CDR1 is SGHAT and CDR2 FQNNGV. The CDR3 bases are TGTGCCAGCAGCTTGTCCCGGGACAGGGGGGATACGCAGTATTTT. It encodes CASSLSRDRGDTQYF.

The rearrangement joins TRBV6-5 to TRBJ2-3; 9 bases agree with TRBD1. CDR1 is MNHEY and CDR2 is SVGAGI in the germline V gene. The CDR3 totals 15 residues. Trimming cost V 6 bases and J 4 bases; bases outside gene matches: 8. CDR3 sequence: CASRGPGQGSDTQYF. Here the CDR3 DNA reads TGTGCCAGCAGGGGGCCGGGACAGGGCTCAGATACGCAGTATTTT.

This clone has just one count. The genes are TRBV30 and TRBJ1-5, with D perhaps matching TRBD1 (5 bases). V lost 2 bases to trimming and J lost 0 bases, with 8 bases between them. Germline V gives CDR1 GTSNPN, CDR2 SVGIG (reference sequence). The CDR3 extends over 14 amino acids. This CDR3 is CAWSQGLSNQPQHF. The CDR3 nucleotides are TGTGCCTGGAGTCAGGGACTTAGCAATCAGCCCCAGCATTTT.

J is TRBJ1-3 and V is TRBV7-4, with 10 positions matching TRBD1. The CDR3 is 14 residues long. J was trimmed by 3 bases and V by 5 bases; bases with no gene match: 1. Germline V gene sequence: CDR1 SGHVT, CDR2 SQSDAQ. CDR3 in amino acids: CASSDRGLGNTIYF. CDR3 sequence (DNA): TGTGCCAGCAGCGACAGGGGGCTTGGAAACACCATATATTTT.

This clone was seen a single time. J is TRBJ2-7 and V is TRBV28; 7 bases line up with TRBD1. CDR1 and CDR2 from the germline V gene are MDHEN and SYDVKM. The CDR3 contains 17 residues. The trim removed 5 bases at V and 6 bases at J, leaving 19 bases unmatched. The CDR3 DNA reads as TGTGCCAGCAGTCGCCCATCACAGGGGCTGGGACGGGGCGAGCAGTACTTC. Protein sequence: CASSRPSQGLGRGEQYF.

This clone was observed a few times. The chain uses TRBV5-5 and TRBJ2-3; D perhaps matches TRBD2 (5 bases). Trimming removed 0 bases from V and 5 bases from J, with 16 bases in between. This CDR3 is built from 16 residues. CDR1 and CDR2 (germline): SGHKS, YYEKEE (reference sequence). CDR3: CASSLAAGREGDTQYF. The CDR3 nucleotides are TGTGCCAGCAGCTTGGCGGCGGGTCGAGAGGGAGATACGCAGTATTTT.